This TCR beta chain was observed in a study of cytomegalovirus exposure and HLA in healthy donors. There are 13 residues in the CDR3. Germline V gene lookup returns CDR1 SQVTM and CDR2 ANQGSEA. Generated by immunoSEQ multiplex PCR, the TCRdb table keeps only in-frame clones and is missing some. This table has approximately 150,000 clones, roughly nine tenths appearing once. The genes are TRBV29-1 and TRBJ2-2, with D possibly being TRBD2 (6 bases). This clonotype was sampled from a woman aged 18-30 years in good health and CMV-seropositive. The material sequenced was PBMCs. CDR3 residues: CRGREKFSGELFF. DNA of the CDR3: TGCAGGGGCCGGGAGAAGTTTTCCGGGGAGCTGTTTTTT.